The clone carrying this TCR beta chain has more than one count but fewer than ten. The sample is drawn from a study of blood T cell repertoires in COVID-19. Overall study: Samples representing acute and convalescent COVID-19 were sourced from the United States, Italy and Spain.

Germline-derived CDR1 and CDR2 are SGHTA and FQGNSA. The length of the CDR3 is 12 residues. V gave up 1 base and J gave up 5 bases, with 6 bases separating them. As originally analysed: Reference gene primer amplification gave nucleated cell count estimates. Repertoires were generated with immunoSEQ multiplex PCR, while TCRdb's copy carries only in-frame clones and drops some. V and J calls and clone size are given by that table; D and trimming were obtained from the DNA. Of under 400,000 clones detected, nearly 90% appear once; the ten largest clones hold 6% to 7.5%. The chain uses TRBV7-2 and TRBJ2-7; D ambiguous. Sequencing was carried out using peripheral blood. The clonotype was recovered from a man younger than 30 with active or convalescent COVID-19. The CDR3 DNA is TGTGCCAGCAGCTTAGATTCCGACGAGCAGTACTTC. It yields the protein CASSLDSDEQYF.